This T cell receptor (beta chain) was sequenced during a study of cytomegalovirus exposure and HLA in healthy donors. Turning to the study itself: A later analysis reported the same platform for the 100 to 150 validation repertoires and the 500 to 750 first-cohort repertoires.

A single count supports this clone. The target antigen is unknown. Regarding the study as a whole: While the bulk of TCR sequences proved rare, some public TCRs turned up in many donors. The study labeled 150 to 200 TCR beta chains cytomegalovirus-associated.

CDR1 and CDR2 from the germline V gene are SGDLS and YYNGEE. The CDR3 is 17 residues long. J was trimmed by 1 base and V by 3 bases; bases with no gene match: 6. The method was immunoSEQ multiplex PCR; TCRdb's version includes in-frame clones alone and lacks a portion of them. The sample has about 180,000 clones, roughly 86% seen once; the top ten hold 2% to 3%. This receptor was identified in a man younger than 35 in good health and CMV-seropositive. Sequencing was done on a sample of PBMCs. The chain has TRBV9 and TRBJ2-4; 11 nucleotides align to TRBD2. The CDR3: CASSAFSGGAAKNIQYF. The DNA for the CDR3 is TGTGCCAGCAGCGCTTTTAGCGGGGGGGCGGCCAAAAACATTCAGTACTTC.